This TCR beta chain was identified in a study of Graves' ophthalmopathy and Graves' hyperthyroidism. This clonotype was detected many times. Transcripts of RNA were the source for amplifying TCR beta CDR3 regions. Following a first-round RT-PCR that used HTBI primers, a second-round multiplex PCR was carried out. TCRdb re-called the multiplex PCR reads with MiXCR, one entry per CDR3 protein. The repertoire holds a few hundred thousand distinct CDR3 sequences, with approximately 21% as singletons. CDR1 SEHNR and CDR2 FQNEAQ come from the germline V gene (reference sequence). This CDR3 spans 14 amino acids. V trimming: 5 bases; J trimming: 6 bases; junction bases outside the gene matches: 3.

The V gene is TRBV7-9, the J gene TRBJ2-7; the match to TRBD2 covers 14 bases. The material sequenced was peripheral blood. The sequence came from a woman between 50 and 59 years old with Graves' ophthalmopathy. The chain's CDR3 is CASSLGTSGSEQYF. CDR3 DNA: TGTGCCAGCAGCCTAGGGACTAGCGGGAGCGAGCAGTACTTC.